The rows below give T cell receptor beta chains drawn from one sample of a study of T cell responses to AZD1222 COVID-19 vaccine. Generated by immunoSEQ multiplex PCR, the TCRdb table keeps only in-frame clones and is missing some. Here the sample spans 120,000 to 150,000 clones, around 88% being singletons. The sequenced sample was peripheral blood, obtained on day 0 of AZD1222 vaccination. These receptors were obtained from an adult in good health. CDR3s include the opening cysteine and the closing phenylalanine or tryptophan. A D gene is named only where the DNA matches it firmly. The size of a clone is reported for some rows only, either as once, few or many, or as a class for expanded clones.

CDR3 DNA: TGCGCCAGCAGCGTCGTCCCTACTAGCGGCAGCGAGCAGTACTTC
CDR3 protein: CASSVVPTSGSEQYF
J gene: TRBJ2-7
D gene: TRBD2
V gene: TRBV5-1
CDR3 length: 15
clone size: once

CDR3 DNA: TGTGCCAGCAGTGAACTGGATTTCCCGGGCCACGAGCAGTACTTC
CDR3 protein: CASSELDFPGHEQYF
J gene: TRBJ2-7
D gene: -
V gene: TRBV6-1
CDR3 length: 15
clone size: once

CDR3 DNA: TGTGCCAGTCGGGACGGATTCACCTACGAGCAGTACTTC
CDR3 protein: CASRDGFTYEQYF
J gene: TRBJ2-7
D gene: -
V gene: TRBV19
CDR3 length: 13
clone size: -

CDR3 DNA: TGTGCCAGTAGTACGGGCCCTGAAGCTTTCTTT
CDR3 protein: CASSTGPEAFF
J gene: TRBJ1-1
D gene: -
V gene: TRBV19
CDR3 length: 11
clone size: -

CDR3 DNA: TGTGCCAGCCTTGGAGGGCCCACCGGGGAGCTGTTTTTT
CDR3 protein: CASLGGPTGELFF
J gene: TRBJ2-2
D gene: -
V gene: TRBV3-1/TRBV3-2
CDR3 length: 13
clone size: -

CDR3 DNA: TGTGCCAGCAGCCTTACAGCCAGCAATCAGCCCCAGCATTTT
CDR3 protein: CASSLTASNQPQHF
J gene: TRBJ1-5
D gene: -
V gene: TRBV9
CDR3 length: 14
clone size: -

CDR3 DNA: TGTGCCACCAGCAGGGCGCCCGGGACAGGTGGGTCCCAGCATTTT
CDR3 protein: CATSRAPGTGGSQHF
J gene: TRBJ1-5
D gene: TRBD1
V gene: TRBV15
CDR3 length: 15
clone size: -

CDR3 DNA: TGCGCCAGCCGCATGGACAGACTAAGAGTCTACGAGCAGTACTTC
CDR3 protein: CASRMDRLRVYEQYF
J gene: TRBJ2-7
D gene: -
V gene: TRBV5-1
CDR3 length: 15
clone size: -

CDR3 DNA: TGCGCCAGCAGCGCCACCGGGACAGGGGGCATCCCCCTCCACTTT
CDR3 protein: CASSATGTGGIPLHF
J gene: TRBJ1-6
D gene: TRBD1
V gene: TRBV5-1
CDR3 length: 15
clone size: -

CDR3 DNA: TGTGCCAGCTCACCAGGGACAGGCAATCAGCCCCAGCATTTT
CDR3 protein: CASSPGTGNQPQHF
J gene: TRBJ1-5
D gene: TRBD1
V gene: TRBV18
CDR3 length: 14
clone size: -

CDR3 DNA: TGTGCCAGCAGTTTAGCGCAGGAGACCTCTGGCTACACCTTC
CDR3 protein: CASSLAQETSGYTF
J gene: TRBJ1-2
D gene: -
V gene: TRBV28
CDR3 length: 14
clone size: once

CDR3 DNA: TGCAGCGTTGCCCAGGGGAATCAGCCCCAGCATTTT
CDR3 protein: CSVAQGNQPQHF
J gene: TRBJ1-5
D gene: -
V gene: TRBV29-1
CDR3 length: 12
clone size: -

CDR3 DNA: TGTGCCACCATGAAATCGGGCAATCAGCCCCAGCATTTT
CDR3 protein: CATMKSGNQPQHF
J gene: TRBJ1-5
D gene: -
V gene: TRBV10-3
CDR3 length: 13
clone size: -

CDR3 DNA: TGTGCCAGCAGTTTGAGCAGAAATCAGCCCCAGCATTTT
CDR3 protein: CASSLSRNQPQHF
J gene: TRBJ1-5
D gene: -
V gene: TRBV28
CDR3 length: 13
clone size: once

CDR3 DNA: TGTGCCTGGAGTTTTGGAGGAATCGGGAACACTGAAGCTTTCTTT
CDR3 protein: CAWSFGGIGNTEAFF
J gene: TRBJ1-1
D gene: -
V gene: TRBV30
CDR3 length: 15
clone size: once

CDR3 DNA: TGCGCCAGCAGGGGACTAGCGCCCTACTACGAGCAGTACTTC
CDR3 protein: CASRGLAPYYEQYF
J gene: TRBJ2-7
D gene: TRBD2
V gene: TRBV5-1
CDR3 length: 14
clone size: few

CDR3 DNA: TGTGCCAGCAGTTTGGGACAGGGCAGTTATCACGAGCAGTACTTC
CDR3 protein: CASSLGQGSYHEQYF
J gene: TRBJ2-7
D gene: TRBD1
V gene: TRBV27
CDR3 length: 15
clone size: -

CDR3 DNA: TGTGCCAGCAGCATAATGGACAGCCGGTACTTC
CDR3 protein: CASSIMDSRYF
J gene: TRBJ2-7
D gene: -
V gene: TRBV28
CDR3 length: 11
clone size: once

CDR3 DNA: TGTGCCTGGAGTCAGTCTTGGTCGACCATATATTTT
CDR3 protein: CAWSQSWSTIYF
J gene: TRBJ1-3
D gene: -
V gene: TRBV30
CDR3 length: 12
clone size: -

CDR3 DNA: TGTGCCTGGAGCCAGGGCAGGGACCTTGAAGCTTTCTTT
CDR3 protein: CAWSQGRDLEAFF
J gene: TRBJ1-1
D gene: -
V gene: TRBV30
CDR3 length: 13
clone size: -

CDR3 DNA: TGTGCCAGCAGTTCGGGACAGGGGTACACTGAAGCTTTCTTT
CDR3 protein: CASSSGQGYTEAFF
J gene: TRBJ1-1
D gene: TRBD1
V gene: TRBV27
CDR3 length: 14
clone size: -

CDR3 DNA: TGTGCCACCAGTGACCCCCCGGCTAGCGGGAGGTCTCCCGAGCAGTACTTC
CDR3 protein: CATSDPPASGRSPEQYF
J gene: TRBJ2-7
D gene: TRBD2
V gene: TRBV24-1
CDR3 length: 17
clone size: many

CDR3 DNA: TGTGCCAGCAGTCTTACAGGTGCCCTAAATGGTGGCTACACCTTC
CDR3 protein: CASSLTGALNGGYTF
J gene: TRBJ1-2
D gene: -
V gene: TRBV28
CDR3 length: 15
clone size: -

CDR3 DNA: TGTGCCAGCAGCTTAGCGGTTACAGGGGGCTACGGTGGAAACACCATATATTTT
CDR3 protein: CASSLAVTGGYGGNTIYF
J gene: TRBJ1-3
D gene: TRBD1
V gene: TRBV7-8
CDR3 length: 18
clone size: -

CDR3 DNA: TGTGCCAGCAGCTTCAGACAGGTCACAGATACGCAGTATTTT
CDR3 protein: CASSFRQVTDTQYF
J gene: TRBJ2-3
D gene: -
V gene: TRBV11-3
CDR3 length: 14
clone size: -

CDR3 DNA: TGTGCCAGCAGTCAACTGGGGGGGGAAGAGACCCAGTACTTC
CDR3 protein: CASSQLGGEETQYF
J gene: TRBJ2-5
D gene: TRBD2
V gene: TRBV6-5
CDR3 length: 14
clone size: few

CDR3 DNA: TGTGCCAGTAGTATCGGAACAGGGGGGTCCTACGAGCAGTACTTC
CDR3 protein: CASSIGTGGSYEQYF
J gene: TRBJ2-7
D gene: TRBD1
V gene: TRBV19
CDR3 length: 15
clone size: few

CDR3 DNA: TGTGCCAGTAACCTGAGGACAGGGGGTATCTACGAGCAGTACTTC
CDR3 protein: CASNLRTGGIYEQYF
J gene: TRBJ2-7
D gene: TRBD1
V gene: TRBV19
CDR3 length: 15
clone size: -

CDR3 DNA: TGTGCCAGCAGTTCCCCATACCTGACAGGTGGGGTGAACACCATATATTTT
CDR3 protein: CASSSPYLTGGVNTIYF
J gene: TRBJ1-3
D gene: -
V gene: TRBV28
CDR3 length: 17
clone size: once

CDR3 DNA: TGCGCCAGCAGCTTGGACAGTTCTGGAAACACCATATATTTT
CDR3 protein: CASSLDSSGNTIYF
J gene: TRBJ1-3
D gene: -
V gene: TRBV5-1
CDR3 length: 14
clone size: -

CDR3 DNA: TGTGCCAGCAGCGAGCCGGGGGGTCCTAATGAAAAACTGTTTTTT
CDR3 protein: CASSEPGGPNEKLFF
J gene: TRBJ1-4
D gene: -
V gene: TRBV7-9
CDR3 length: 15
clone size: -

CDR3 DNA: TGTGCCAGCAGCAATAGCGGGAGAGTTTATTACGAGCAGTACTTC
CDR3 protein: CASSNSGRVYYEQYF
J gene: TRBJ2-7
D gene: TRBD2
V gene: TRBV5-4
CDR3 length: 15
clone size: once

CDR3 DNA: TGTGCTAGCAGCTTACTCGGGGTAAACAATGAGCAGTTCTTC
CDR3 protein: CASSLLGVNNEQFF
J gene: TRBJ2-1
D gene: -
V gene: TRBV7-7
CDR3 length: 14
clone size: -

CDR3 DNA: TGTGCCAGCTTAGGGGAACAGGTTCTTTCCTTC
CDR3 protein: CASLGEQVLSF
J gene: TRBJ1-2
D gene: -
V gene: TRBV27
CDR3 length: 11
clone size: -

CDR3 DNA: TGTGCCAGCAGTGAATTGGGACAGGGGCCCTACGAGCAGTACTTC
CDR3 protein: CASSELGQGPYEQYF
J gene: TRBJ2-7
D gene: TRBD1
V gene: TRBV6-1
CDR3 length: 15
clone size: -

CDR3 DNA: TGTGCCAGCAGCCTCGGACTAGCGGTAGGACAGTTCTTC
CDR3 protein: CASSLGLAVGQFF
J gene: TRBJ2-1
D gene: TRBD2
V gene: TRBV11-2
CDR3 length: 13
clone size: -

CDR3 DNA: TGTGCCAGCAGTGAAGTAAGAGGGGGCAACGGCTACACCTTC
CDR3 protein: CASSEVRGGNGYTF
J gene: TRBJ1-2
D gene: TRBD1
V gene: TRBV2
CDR3 length: 14
clone size: -

CDR3 DNA: TGTGCCAGCAGTTACGACTCAGGGGGCACTGAAGCTTTCTTT
CDR3 protein: CASSYDSGGTEAFF
J gene: TRBJ1-1
D gene: TRBD1
V gene: TRBV6-5
CDR3 length: 14
clone size: -

CDR3 DNA: TGCGCCAGCAGCTCCGACAGCTACGAGCAGTACTTC
CDR3 protein: CASSSDSYEQYF
J gene: TRBJ2-7
D gene: -
V gene: TRBV5-1
CDR3 length: 12
clone size: -

CDR3 DNA: TGCAGCGTTGACGGGGGGGCTAGAGATACGCAGTATTTT
CDR3 protein: CSVDGGARDTQYF
J gene: TRBJ2-3
D gene: TRBD2
V gene: TRBV29-1
CDR3 length: 13
clone size: -

CDR3 DNA: TGTGCCAGCAGTTCCCCCCGGATGACGGATTATGGCTACACCTTC
CDR3 protein: CASSSPRMTDYGYTF
J gene: TRBJ1-2
D gene: -
V gene: TRBV6-5
CDR3 length: 15
clone size: -

CDR3 DNA: TGCGCCAGCAGTCCCATGGGGAGACAGTTGAACACTGAAGCTTTCTTT
CDR3 protein: CASSPMGRQLNTEAFF
J gene: TRBJ1-1
D gene: -
V gene: TRBV23-1
CDR3 length: 16
clone size: -

CDR3 DNA: TGTGCCAGCAGTTACAGAATCCAAAGCACAGATACGCAGTATTTT
CDR3 protein: CASSYRIQSTDTQYF
J gene: TRBJ2-3
D gene: -
V gene: TRBV6-5
CDR3 length: 15
clone size: -

CDR3 DNA: TGTGCTAGTGGCCCTACGCGCTTACAGGCGAATCAGCCCCAGCATTTT
CDR3 protein: CASGPTRLQANQPQHF
J gene: TRBJ1-5
D gene: -
V gene: TRBV12-5
CDR3 length: 16
clone size: -

CDR3 DNA: TGTGCCAGCAGCTTAGGCGGAGCCTTCTCCTACGAGCAGTACTTC
CDR3 protein: CASSLGGAFSYEQYF
J gene: TRBJ2-7
D gene: -
V gene: TRBV7-9
CDR3 length: 15
clone size: -

CDR3 DNA: TGTGCCAGCAGCCAAGACGCAGGGGAGGTAGGGCCCCAGCATTTT
CDR3 protein: CASSQDAGEVGPQHF
J gene: TRBJ1-5
D gene: -
V gene: TRBV4-2
CDR3 length: 15
clone size: -

CDR3 DNA: TGTGCCAGCCACAGCGGCGCCCTCTCGAACACCGGGGAGCTGTTTTTT
CDR3 protein: CASHSGALSNTGELFF
J gene: TRBJ2-2
D gene: -
V gene: TRBV27
CDR3 length: 16
clone size: -

CDR3 DNA: TGTGCCAGCAGCTACGGACAGGGACCAAGCTCCTACGAGCAGTACTTC
CDR3 protein: CASSYGQGPSSYEQYF
J gene: TRBJ2-7
D gene: TRBD1
V gene: TRBV5-4
CDR3 length: 16
clone size: -

CDR3 DNA: TGTGCCAGCTCACCACCGTCGGCCAGGATCTACGAGCAGTACTTC
CDR3 protein: CASSPPSARIYEQYF
J gene: TRBJ2-7
D gene: -
V gene: TRBV18
CDR3 length: 15
clone size: -

CDR3 DNA: TGTGCCTGGAGTGTGAAGGGTAACTATGGCTACACCTTC
CDR3 protein: CAWSVKGNYGYTF
J gene: TRBJ1-2
D gene: -
V gene: TRBV30
CDR3 length: 13
clone size: -

CDR3 DNA: TGTGCCACCAGTGGTACTAGCGGGCCTTCCTACAATGAGCAGTTCTTC
CDR3 protein: CATSGTSGPSYNEQFF
J gene: TRBJ2-1
D gene: TRBD2
V gene: TRBV24-1
CDR3 length: 16
clone size: -

CDR3 DNA: TGTGCCAGCAGCCCACCAACGATAAGGGGATTTAACTATGGCTACACCTTC
CDR3 protein: CASSPPTIRGFNYGYTF
J gene: TRBJ1-2
D gene: -
V gene: TRBV3-1/TRBV3-2
CDR3 length: 17
clone size: -